These 27 T cell receptor beta chains originate from one sample sequenced in a study of regulatory T cells in long-lasting Graves disease. The authors built TCR beta libraries using iRepertoire HTBI primers and Arm-PCR of CDR3 regions. From the multiplex PCR reads, TCRdb called clonotypes with MiXCR, one entry per CDR3 protein. This sample has a few hundred thousand distinct CDR3 sequences, with 20% found just once. The time point here: newly diagnosed GD, antithyroid drugs for less than 3 months. Scientists built the TCR library using RNA that was extracted from PBMCs. The sequencing here drew on peripheral blood mononuclear cells (PBMCs), taken at new diagnosis, from a patient treated with antithyroid drugs. The source is a female donor with Graves disease.

This clonotype has a count of ten or more. The gene calls are TRBV7-2 and TRBJ2-5, with D unclear. CDR1 is SGHTA and CDR2 is FQGNSA in the germline V gene. V was clipped by 2 bases and J by 3 bases, with 10 bases between them. This CDR3 is 14 amino acids long. CDR3 sequence: CASSLSLLEETQYF. In DNA form, the CDR3 reads TGTGCCAGCAGCTTATCACTTTTGGAAGAGACCCAGTACTTC.

On this clonotype itself: A far bigger clonotype differs at one base, so this is likely a read error. This chain connects TRBV30 to TRBJ2-1; TRBD2 might be the D (7 bases). The ends were cut back, 8 bases at V and 10 bases at J, with 15 bases in the middle. This CDR3 has 11 residues. Germline V gene data show CDR1 as GTSNPN and CDR2 as SVGIG (reference sequence). The DNA for the CDR3 is TGTGCCGGGGGGGCTTCGTGGGAGCAGTTCTTC. It codes for CAGGASWEQFF.

This clonotype was counted at least ten times. V gene TRBV5-1 combines with J gene TRBJ1-5; no clear D. The CDR3 has 14 residues. V gave up 6 bases and J gave up 2 bases, with 12 bases separating them. Per germline, CDR1 SGHRS and CDR2 YFSETQ. CDR3 bases: TGCGCCAGCAAGGCGGGATCGGGCAATCAGCCCCAGCATTTT. This encodes CASKAGSGNQPQHF. Supplemented by reference TRBV5-1 and TRBJ1-5, the full variable domain reads KAGVTQTPRYLIKTRGQQVTLSCSPISGHRSVSWYQQTPGQGLQFLFEYFSETQRNKGNFPGRFSGRQFSNSRSEMNVSTLELGDSALYLCASKAGSGNQPQHFGDGTRLSIL.

This clonotype was counted many times. The J gene is TRBJ2-7, the V gene TRBV5-1, with TRBD2 matching 9 bases. The germline CDR1 and CDR2 sequences are SGHRS and YFSETQ. There are 15 residues in the CDR3. The V gene end was trimmed by 2 bases and the J gene end by 5 bases; junction bases not matched to a gene: 8. Here the CDR3 reads CASSLYSGSLNEQYF. CDR3 nucleotides: TGCGCCAGCAGCTTATATAGCGGGAGTCTGAACGAGCAGTACTTC.

There are many counts of this clonotype. The chain uses TRBV11-2 and TRBJ1-3; a possible D gene is TRBD1 (6 bases). Between the trimmed V and J ends, which lost 6 bases and 0 bases, there was a span of 21 bases. The CDR3 has 18 residues. Germline V gene sequence: CDR1 SGHAT, CDR2 FQNNGV. The DNA of the CDR3 is TGTGCCAGCAGACCCGACCCGGGACAATTAGTCTCTGGAAACACCATATATTTT. Residues: CASRPDPGQLVSGNTIYF.

This clonotype has only a few counts. The V and J genes are TRBV7-7 and TRBJ2-3; 7 nucleotides align to TRBD1. The CDR3 length is 15 residues. CDR1 and CDR2 from the germline V gene are SSHAT and FNYEAQ (reference sequence). With 5 bases clipped from V and 0 bases from J, the junction kept 5 bases outside the gene matches. The CDR3 bases are TGTGCCAGCAGCCCGGGACAGACTAGCACAGATACGCAGTATTTT. This codes for CASSPGQTSTDTQYF.

This clonotype showed up just a few times. One junction end disagrees with the germline gene, perhaps due to a read error. This chain uses TRBV15 with TRBJ2-3; 11 nucleotides align to TRBD2. Germline V gene sequence: CDR1 LNHNV, CDR2 YYDKDF (reference sequence). CDR3 length: 18 amino acids. The CDR3 DNA follows: TGTGCCACCAGCGGAGAGGGACTAGCGGACTCTAGCACAGATACGCAGTATTTT. This translates into CATSGEGLADSSTDTQYF.

The table lists this clonotype with a few counts. The V and J genes are TRBV25-1 and TRBJ2-7, with D perhaps being TRBD1 or TRBD2 (6 bases each). Germline V gene data show CDR1 as MGHDK and CDR2 as SYGVNS. V was clipped by 8 bases and J by 5 bases, with 22 bases between them. The CDR3 covers 15 residues. CDR3 coding DNA: TGTGCCAGCGCGTTGCGGAGGACAAGGGGGGACGAGCAGTACTTC. Its translation: CASALRRTRGDEQYF.

This clonotype was recorded at least ten times. This chain links TRBV24-1 with TRBJ1-5, with D maybe TRBD1 (5 bases). The CDR3 covers 14 residues. The germline gives CDR1 KGHDR, CDR2 SFDVKD. The V end was cut by 4 bases, the J end by 3 bases, with 9 bases between. The CDR3 protein is CATSEPGPNQPQHF. The DNA of the CDR3 is TGTGCCACCAGTGAGCCAGGGCCCAATCAGCCCCAGCATTTT.

This clonotype was detected only a few times. The chain carries TRBV5-1 and TRBJ2-1; the match to TRBD2 covers 12 bases. Germline CDR1 reads SGHRS; CDR2 reads YFSETQ. Trimming cost V 2 bases and J 1 base; bases outside gene matches: 1. CDR3 size: 16 residues. The CDR3 here is CASSFGLAGSYNEQFF. The CDR3 nucleotides read TGCGCCAGCAGCTTCGGACTAGCGGGGTCCTACAATGAGCAGTTCTTC.

This clonotype came up many times. This rearrangement joins TRBV20-1 to TRBJ1-4, with D uncertain. The CDR3 has 10 amino acids. The germline CDR1 and CDR2 sequences are DFQATT and SNEGSKA (reference sequence). The CDR3 nucleotides are TGCAGCGCAAGCCGTGAAAAACTGTTTTTT. Protein: CSASREKLFF.

This clonotype has ten or more counts. This chain uses TRBV11-2 with TRBJ2-5; D is perhaps TRBD2 (5 bases). The CDR3 is 14 amino acids. V gave up 3 bases and J gave up 1 base, with 9 bases separating them. Germline lookup yields CDR1 SGHAT and CDR2 FQNNGV. CDR3 nucleotide sequence: TGTGCCAGCAGCTTCGGACTTACCCAAGAGACCCAGTACTTC. As protein: CASSFGLTQETQYF.

In this sample, this clonotype turned up many times. The chain carries TRBV19 and TRBJ2-1; 13 positions match TRBD2. Germline V CDR1 and CDR2: LNHDA, SQIVND (reference sequence). Trimming cost V 7 bases and J 0 bases; bases outside gene matches: 6. CDR3 length equals 17 residues. The CDR3 sequence is CASMGLAGFSSYNEQFF. The CDR3 DNA reads as TGTGCCAGTATGGGACTAGCGGGATTCAGCTCCTACAATGAGCAGTTCTTC. The variable domain in full, with the rest retrieved from reference TRBV19 and TRBJ2-1, is DGGITQSPKYLFRKEGQNVTLSCEQNLNHDAMYWYRQDPGQGLRLIYYSQIVNDFQKGDIAEGYSVSREKKESFPLTVTSAQKNPTAFYLCASMGLAGFSSYNEQFFGPGTRLTVL.

The chain is built from TRBV4-3 and TRBJ1-3, with 7 bases fitting TRBD1. Germline V gives CDR1 LGHNA, CDR2 YSLEER. The V and J ends lost 5 bases and 0 bases, in that order; junction bases with no gene match: 10. CDR3 length equals 17 residues. The CDR3 loop reads CASSASLTGSSGNTIYF. DNA for the CDR3: TGCGCCAGCAGCGCTTCTTTGACAGGGTCCTCTGGAAACACCATATATTTT.

This clonotype was recorded many times. The rearrangement joins TRBV30 to TRBJ1-2; possibly TRBD1 for D (5 bases). The CDR3 sequence is 14 residues long. V was shortened by 2 bases and J by 4 bases, with 14 bases between the two germline ends. CDR1 and CDR2 from the germline V gene are GTSNPN and SVGIG (reference sequence). CDR3 in amino acids: CAWSPGPLFYGYTF. The DNA of the CDR3 is TGTGCCTGGAGTCCAGGGCCCTTGTTCTATGGCTACACCTTC.

The rearrangement links TRBV7-9 to TRBJ2-2; 10 nucleotides align to TRBD2. The CDR3 is made up of 18 amino acids. Germline V CDR1 and CDR2: SEHNR, FQNEAQ (reference sequence). V lost 1 base to trimming and J lost 1 base; unmatched junction nucleotides: 6. CDR3 nucleotides: TGTGCCAGCAGCTTAGGCCCCCCTAGCGGGGGGAACACCGGGGAGCTGTTTTTT. This translates into CASSLGPPSGGNTGELFF.

This clonotype occurred many times. This rearrangement joins TRBV28 to TRBJ1-2; TRBD1 matches at 10 bases. The V and J ends lost 6 bases and 8 bases, in that order; junction bases with no gene match: 12. This CDR3 has 15 residues. Germline loops: CDR1 MDHEN, CDR2 SYDVKM. The CDR3 sequence is CASRAPTGGVDGYTF. CDR3 in DNA: TGTGCCAGCAGGGCCCCGACAGGGGGCGTAGACGGCTACACCTTC.

This clonotype was seen repeatedly, ten times or more. V and J are TRBV3-1 and TRBJ1-4; 7 nucleotides align to TRBD1. Germline assignment: CDR1 LGHDT and CDR2 YNNKEL (reference sequence). The CDR3 has 15 amino acids. V lost 1 base and J lost 7; bases outside the gene matches: 6. This CDR3 reads CASSQVRGGGEKLFF. CDR3 coding DNA: TGTGCCAGCAGCCAAGTACGAGGGGGCGGTGAAAAACTGTTTTTT.

In its sample, this clonotype was seen many times. The chain carries TRBV12-3 or TRBV12-4 and TRBJ2-1, with a tentative D call TRBD1 (5 bases). CDR3 length equals 13 residues. V was shortened by 1 base and J by 6 bases, with 7 bases between the two germline ends. The CDR3 protein is CASSLGGANEQFF. CDR3 coding DNA: TGTGCCAGCAGTTTAGGTGGGGCCAATGAGCAGTTCTTC.

The sample holds many counts of this clonotype. The V and J genes are TRBV20-1 and TRBJ2-5, with D perhaps given as TRBD1 or TRBD2 (5 bases each). There are 13 residues in the CDR3. The germline V and J ends were trimmed by 4 bases and 5 bases, with 14 bases remaining between them. The germline V gene encodes CDR1 DFQATT and CDR2 SNEGSKA (reference sequence). In DNA, the CDR3 is TGCAGTGCTAATATGGGAGCAGGGGAGACCCAGTACTTC. Translating gives CSANMGAGETQYF.

A few counts support this clonotype. The chain employs TRBV5-5 and TRBJ2-3, with D maybe TRBD1 (6 bases). This CDR3 contains 15 residues. V was trimmed by 0 bases and J by 3 bases, leaving 11 bases between them. Per the germline V gene, CDR1 is SGHKS and CDR2 is YYEKEE (reference sequence). CDR3 loop: CASSLGAGETDTQYF. The CDR3 DNA sequence: TGTGCCAGCAGCTTGGGGGCAGGGGAGACAGATACGCAGTATTTT.

This chain uses TRBV11-3 with TRBJ2-1; 8 bases are a match to TRBD2. The germline V gene encodes CDR1 SGHNT and CDR2 YENEEA. The CDR3 is 15 residues long. V was clipped by 5 bases and J by 5 bases; unmatched bases: 8. CDR3 region: CASSAGGGTNNEQFF. CDR3 nucleotides: TGTGCCAGCAGCGCCGGCGGGGGGACAAACAATGAGCAGTTCTTC.

This clonotype was seen at least ten times. The V call is TRBV5-4, the J call TRBJ2-3; D may be TRBD1 (6 bases). Trimming took 1 base from V and 6 from J, leaving 12 bases between them. CDR1 SGHNT and CDR2 YYREEE come from the germline V gene (reference sequence). The CDR3 has 14 amino acids. The CDR3 bases are TGTGCCAGCAGCTTGCAGGGGCGGGCGGATACGCAGTATTTT. Its translation is CASSLQGRADTQYF.

This clonotype was recorded at least ten times. The chain couples TRBV5-1 to TRBJ2-3; D gene ambiguous. CDR1 SGHRS and CDR2 YFSETQ come from the germline V gene. The CDR3 has 13 residues. V was clipped by 0 bases and J by 6 bases, with 8 bases between them. The CDR3 nucleotides read TGCGCCAGCAGCTTGGGTCGTCGGGATACGCAGTATTTT. The encoded protein is CASSLGRRDTQYF.

This clonotype was seen at least ten times. This chain links TRBV6-1 with TRBJ1-5, with a possible D match to TRBD1 (6 bases). Germline V gene data show CDR1 as MNHNS and CDR2 as SASEGT. This CDR3 has 14 amino acids. The ends were cut back, 11 bases at V and 6 bases at J, with 20 bases in the middle. The CDR3 coding sequence is TGTGCCGCTACCCCGGACAGAATCGGTCAGCCCCAGCATTTT. Translation gives CAATPDRIGQPQHF.

This clonotype was counted ten times or more. The gene calls are TRBV6-1 and TRBJ1-1; D possibly corresponds to TRBD1 (6 bases). Trimming took off 2 bases at V and 6 bases at J, with 7 bases between the two ends. Looked up from germline, CDR1 is MNHNS and CDR2 is SASEGT. CDR3 length: 12 residues. In DNA form, the CDR3 reads TGTGCCAGCAGTGAACGGACAGCTGAAGCTTTCTTT. This codes for CASSERTAEAFF.

In this sample, this clonotype turned up many times. This sequence joins TRBV2 and TRBJ2-3; D is possibly TRBD1 (6 bases). Trimming cost V 2 bases and J 2 bases, with 20 bases left between them. The CDR3 consists of 18 residues. Germline values: CDR1 SNHLY, CDR2 FYNNEI. CDR3 nucleotides: TGTGCCAGCAGTGAATGGTTTTCCGGGCCAGGGGCCACAGATACGCAGTATTTT. Protein sequence: CASSEWFSGPGATDTQYF.